The T cell receptor beta chain described here comes from a study of T cell changes during pregnancy in multiple sclerosis. Profiled with immunoSEQ multiplex PCR; TCRdb holds only in-frame clones, not every one. This sample has 40,000 to 45,000 clones, with 85% to 95% found just once. The CDR3 covers 16 residues. Looked up from germline, CDR1 is SGHTA and CDR2 is FQGNSA. V was trimmed by 0 bases and J by 5 bases, leaving 14 bases between them. The clonotype comes from a female donor with multiple sclerosis, enrolled in a pregnancy study. The V and J genes are TRBV7-2 and TRBJ2-1; TRBD1 might be the D (6 bases). The starting material was CD4+ T cells from peripheral blood mononuclear cells, obtained in the third trimester of pregnancy. The CDR3 bases are TGTGCCAGCAGCTTAGCGCCTGGGGGCAGGAACAATGAGCAGTTCTTC. Translated, it gives CASSLAPGGRNNEQFF. Supplemented by reference TRBV7-2 and TRBJ2-1, the full variable domain reads GAGVSQSPSNKVTEKGKDVELRCDPISGHTALYWYRQSLGQGLEFLIYFQGNSAPDKSGLPSDRFSAERTGGSVSTLTIQRTQQEDSAVYLCASSLAPGGRNNEQFFGPGTRLTVL.